Presented here are 19 T cell receptor beta chains from one specimen sequenced in a study of PD-1 blockade in classical Hodgkin lymphoma. The data were produced by immunoSEQ multiplex PCR, yet TCRdb's version contains in-frame clones alone and is incomplete. The sample records fewer than 15,000 clones, more than 85% being singletons. Patients all relapsed after autologous stem cell transplantation, and there was variation in brentuximab vedotin exposure. The material sequenced was peripheral blood mononuclear cells (PBMCs), taken at baseline. The receptors stem from a human donor with classical Hodgkin lymphoma.

The CDR3 DNA is TGCGCCAGCAGTTCAGTGTCGCTCGGGGATACCCAGTACTTC. Translation: CASSSVSLGDTQYF. The chain employs TRBV5-1 and TRBJ2-5; D may be TRBD2 (5 bases). V dropped 5 bases and J dropped 8 bases, with 19 bases sitting between them. The length of the CDR3 is 14 residues. Germline-derived CDR1 and CDR2 are SGHRS and YFSETQ.

The CDR3 region has the DNA TGCGCCAGCAGCCCGGACAGAGCCTATGGCTACACCTTC. It encodes CASSPDRAYGYTF. The chain is built from TRBV5-1 and TRBJ1-2; the D gene is possibly TRBD1 (6 bases). The germline V and J ends were trimmed by 4 bases and 4 bases, with 11 bases remaining between them. Germline V gene data show CDR1 as SGHRS and CDR2 as YFSETQ. The CDR3 is 13 amino acids.

J is TRBJ2-1 and V is TRBV19; 7 positions agree with TRBD1. The V gene's germline CDR1 is LNHDA and CDR2 SQIVND (reference sequence). The length of the CDR3 is 14 residues. Trimming at V came to 8 bases and at J to 4 bases, leaving 8 bases not matched to a gene. Here the CDR3 DNA reads TGTGCCAGTGGATGGACAGGCCCTTACAATGAGCAGTTCTTC. Translation gives CASGWTGPYNEQFF.

The chain carries TRBV5-1 and TRBJ2-1, with D possibly TRBD1 on 5 matching bases. CDR3 length: 13 residues. CDR1 and CDR2 from the germline V gene are SGHRS and YFSETQ. The ends were cut back, 4 bases at V and 7 bases at J, with 12 bases in the middle. This CDR3 is CASSDPGLNEQFF. CDR3 bases: TGCGCCAGCAGCGATCCAGGGTTAAATGAGCAGTTCTTC.

This chain uses TRBV6-5 with TRBJ2-7; 10 nucleotides match TRBD2. Trimming at V came to 4 bases and at J to 7 bases, leaving 4 bases not matched to a gene. Germline V CDR1 and CDR2: MNHEY, SVGAGI. This CDR3 has 13 residues. The CDR3 is CASSSSGGLEQYF. CDR3 DNA: TGTGCCAGCAGTTCTAGCGGGGGACTTGAGCAGTACTTC.

This rearrangement joins TRBV10-2 to TRBJ2-4; 7 positions match TRBD2. The junction had 6 bases not matched to a gene; V was cut back by 10 bases and J by 6 bases. The germline gives CDR1 WSHSY, CDR2 SAAADI. The CDR3 runs 12 residues. This chain's CDR3 is CATGGTSNIQYF. In DNA form, the CDR3 reads TGCGCCACCGGGGGGACTTCAAACATTCAGTACTTC.

This chain joins TRBV6-5 and TRBJ2-1; D assignment may be TRBD1 or TRBD2 (5 bases each). CDR3 size: 12 residues. Germline V gives CDR1 MNHEY, CDR2 SVGAGI. V was trimmed by 4 bases and J by 11 bases, leaving 12 bases between them. CDR3 in DNA: TGTGCCAGCAGTTTCATCTCGGGACAGCAGTTCTTC. Translating gives CASSFISGQQFF.

The chain recombines TRBV7-9 with TRBJ2-3, with D maybe TRBD2 (6 bases). Germline V gives CDR1 SEHNR, CDR2 FQNEAQ (reference sequence). With 5 bases removed from V and 3 bases from J, the gap between germline ends came to 18 bases. The CDR3 spans 16 residues. The CDR3 is CASSPLLATGTDTQYF. The CDR3 DNA is TGTGCCAGCAGCCCTCTCCTAGCGACGGGGACAGATACGCAGTATTTT.

The CDR3 region is CASRHVGSPLHF. The CDR3 nucleotides are TGTGCCAGCAGACATGTGGGATCACCCCTCCACTTT. The gene calls are TRBV2 and TRBJ1-6; no reliable D call. CDR3 size: 12 residues. V dropped 6 bases and J dropped 10 bases, with 10 bases sitting between them. The V gene's germline CDR1 is SNHLY and CDR2 FYNNEI. Combining the CDR3 with reference TRBV2 and TRBJ1-6 gives the whole variable domain EPEVTQTPSHQVTQMGQEVILRCVPISNHLYFYWYRQILGQKVEFLVSFYNNEISEKSEIFDDQFSVERPDGSNFTLKIRSTKLEDSAMYFCASRHVGSPLHFGNGTRLTVT.

J is TRBJ2-1 and V is TRBV5-1; D is possibly TRBD1 (6 bases). Germline CDR1 and CDR2: SGHRS and YFSETQ. This CDR3 has 13 amino acids. Trimming shortened V by 4 bases and J by 6 bases, and 11 bases separated the two germline ends. The DNA of the CDR3 is TGCGCCAGCAGCCGGGACACTGGCAATGAGCAGTTCTTC. It codes for CASSRDTGNEQFF.

The J gene is TRBJ1-4, the V gene TRBV7-8, with TRBD1 matching over 7 bases. This CDR3 has 15 amino acids. From germline, CDR1 is SGHVS and CDR2 FQNEAQ. Trimming removed 4 bases from V and 7 bases from J; junction bases left unmatched: 9. The CDR3 region has the DNA TGTGCCAGCAGCTCCCTAGGGGGCCGGGCTGAAAAACTGTTTTTT. Its protein product is CASSSLGGRAEKLFF. Full variable domain (outside the CDR3, taken from reference TRBV7-8 and TRBJ1-4): GAGVSQSPRYKVAKRGQDVALRCDPISGHVSLFWYQQALGQGPEFLTYFQNEAQLDKSGLPSDRFFAERPEGSVSTLKIQRTQQEDSAVYLCASSSLGGRAEKLFFGSGTQLSVL.

This clone was observed a single time. The chain has TRBV9 and TRBJ1-2; 11 bases fit TRBD1. The CDR3 extends over 16 amino acids. CDR1 and CDR2 (germline): SGDLS, YYNGEE. V shed 3 bases, J shed 5 bases, and the junction held 9 bases outside the gene matches. CDR3 sequence reads: CASSARTGGAQYGYTF. The CDR3 region has the DNA TGTGCCAGCAGCGCCCGGACAGGGGGCGCCCAGTATGGCTACACCTTC.

V and J are TRBV12-5 and TRBJ2-6, with D tentatively TRBD1 (5 bases). From germline, CDR1 is LGHNT and CDR2 FRNRAP. CDR3 size: 15 residues. Trimming cost V 5 bases and J 5 bases, with 13 bases left between them. The CDR3 bases are TGTGCTAGTGGTGCAGGACAAAGTCGGGCCAACGTCCTGACTTTC. Residues: CASGAGQSRANVLTF.

The chain has TRBV30 and TRBJ1-6, with unresolved D. The CDR3 consists of 12 residues. Trimming stripped 3 bases from V and 9 bases from J, with 9 bases between. Germline lookup yields CDR1 GTSNPN and CDR2 SVGIG (reference sequence). The DNA for the CDR3 is TGTGCCTGGAGCCATCAGGTTTCACCCCTCCACTTT. Its translation: CAWSHQVSPLHF.

The chain carries TRBV6-1 and TRBJ1-3; D may be TRBD1 (6 bases). The CDR3 loop spans 14 amino acids. Per the germline V gene, CDR1 is MNHNS and CDR2 is SASEGT. Deletions cut 8 bases from V and 1 base from J, with 12 bases between. CDR3 amino acids: CASGSGVSGNTIYF. CDR3 DNA sequence: TGTGCCAGCGGATCAGGGGTTTCTGGAAACACCATATATTTT.

V and J are TRBV5-1 and TRBJ2-5, with 9 bases fitting TRBD1. Germline CDR1 is SGHRS and CDR2 is YFSETQ. V was pared by 4 bases and J by 5 bases, with 9 bases of the junction left unmatched. The CDR3 length is 15 residues. As DNA, the CDR3 is TGCGCCAGCAGCGGGGGACAGGGCTCTGGGGAGACCCAGTACTTC. It specifies CASSGGQGSGETQYF.

The V call is TRBV5-5, the J call TRBJ1-1; 8 positions match TRBD1. V dropped 1 base and J dropped 4; count of bases not matched to a gene: 6. CDR3 size: 15 residues. In germline, CDR1 is SGHKS, CDR2 YYEKEE (reference sequence). CDR3 protein: CASSLTGGAGTEAFF. The CDR3 nucleotides are TGTGCCAGCAGCTTGACAGGGGGGGCCGGCACTGAAGCTTTCTTT.

This clone was counted a single time. The CDR3 region has the DNA TGTGCCAGCTCACCACAAACGGGTACGTTAAATCAGCCCCAGCATTTT. Protein product: CASSPQTGTLNQPQHF. The chain carries TRBV18 and TRBJ1-5; no reliable D call. Germline lookup yields CDR1 KGHSH and CDR2 LQKENI. The CDR3 is 16 amino acids. V lost 1 base to trimming and J lost 4 bases, with 14 bases between them.

There are a few counts of this clone. The V call is TRBV27, the J call TRBJ1-6; D remains unclear. V lost 4 bases to trimming and J lost 7 bases, with 11 bases between them. The CDR3 length is 14 residues. Germline assignment: CDR1 MNHEY and CDR2 SMNVEV (reference sequence). The CDR3 sequence is CASSYQDRNSPLHF. CDR3 nucleotides: TGTGCCAGCAGTTACCAGGATCGGAATTCACCCCTCCACTTT.